This note documents a single T cell receptor (beta chain) sequence. Its antigen is still unknown. The sample comes from a study of identical twins. TCRdb reanalysed the 5' RACE reads using MiXCR and keeps one entry per CDR3 protein. The table shows about 890,000 distinct CDR3 sequences, with approximately 13% occurring only once. The study's findings and limits: Zero-insertion results could be subject to partial confounding by invariant MAIT and iNKT cells. Models underestimated how often monozygotic twins shared out-of-frame TCR alpha. Without tracking the same donors, conclusions rested on cross-sectional statistical analysis. Alpha sequences out of frame and shared by twins had excess low generation probability.

V lost 5 bases, J lost 7 bases, and 14 bases lay in between. Germline-derived CDR1 and CDR2 are SNHLY and FYNNEI. The CDR3 runs 13 residues. The sample also formed part of further work on yellow fever vaccine responses in identical twins.

The chain couples TRBV2 to TRBJ1-1; no firm D call. Sequences were obtained from PBMCs. This receptor was obtained from a young woman in good health. CDR3 sequence: CASSSHTEGEAFF. DNA of the CDR3: TGTGCCAGCAGTTCTCACACCGAAGGTGAAGCTTTCTTT.